This T cell receptor (beta chain) emerged from a study of cytomegalovirus exposure and HLA in healthy donors. Notes on the study in general: Within the data, a cluster of highly shared sequence variants was likely a sequencing artifact. Many donors shared some public TCRs, even though most TCR sequences were rare.

Primers included in the PCR were 60 Vbeta and 13 Jbeta primers. Profiling relied on immunoSEQ multiplex PCR, and the TCRdb table lists in-frame clones only, not all of them. The data contain about 150,000 clones, approximately 90% of them singletons. On this clone itself: Its antigen is still unknown.

This clonotype was sampled from a woman younger than 45 in good health and CMV-seronegative. Source material: PBMCs.

The CDR3 protein is CASSREGEAFF. The DNA for the CDR3 is TGTGCCAGCAGCCGGGAAGGCGAAGCTTTCTTT. This chain connects TRBV5-6 to TRBJ1-1; D unclear. The CDR3 has 11 amino acids. The V gene lost 4 bases and the J gene lost 8 bases, with 9 bases spanning the gap. Germline CDR1 reads SGHDT; CDR2 reads YYEEEE. Drawing the rest from reference TRBV5-6 and TRBJ1-1, the complete variable domain is DAGVTQSPTHLIKTRGQQVTLRCSPKSGHDTVSWYQQALGQGPQFIFQYYEEEERQRGNFPDRFSGHQFPNYSSELNVNALLLGDSALYLCASSREGEAFFGQGTRLTVV.